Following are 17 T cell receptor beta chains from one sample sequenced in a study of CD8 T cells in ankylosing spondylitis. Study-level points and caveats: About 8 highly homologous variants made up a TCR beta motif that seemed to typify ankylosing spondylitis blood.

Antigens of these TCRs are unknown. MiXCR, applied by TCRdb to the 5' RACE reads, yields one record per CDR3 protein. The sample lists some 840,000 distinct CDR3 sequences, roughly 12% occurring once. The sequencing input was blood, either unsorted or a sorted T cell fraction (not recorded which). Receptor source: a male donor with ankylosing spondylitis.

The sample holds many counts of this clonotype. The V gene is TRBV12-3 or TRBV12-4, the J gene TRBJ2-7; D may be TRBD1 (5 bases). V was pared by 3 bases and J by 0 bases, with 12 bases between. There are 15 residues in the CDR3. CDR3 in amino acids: CASSLQGSSSYEQYF. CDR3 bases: TGTGCCAGCAGTTTGCAGGGTTCAAGCTCCTACGAGCAGTACTTC.

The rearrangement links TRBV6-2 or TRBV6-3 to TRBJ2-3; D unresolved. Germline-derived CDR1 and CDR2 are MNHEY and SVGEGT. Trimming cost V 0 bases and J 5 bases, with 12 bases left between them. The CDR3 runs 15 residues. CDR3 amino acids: CASSYSTLGRDTQYF. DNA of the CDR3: TGTGCCAGCAGTTACTCGACATTGGGCCGAGATACGCAGTATTTT.

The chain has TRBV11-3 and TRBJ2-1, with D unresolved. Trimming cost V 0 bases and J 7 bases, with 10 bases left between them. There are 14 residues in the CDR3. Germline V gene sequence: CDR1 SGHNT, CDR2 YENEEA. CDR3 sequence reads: CASSLDRVGNEQFF. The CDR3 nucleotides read TGTGCCAGCAGCTTAGATCGAGTGGGGAATGAGCAGTTCTTC.

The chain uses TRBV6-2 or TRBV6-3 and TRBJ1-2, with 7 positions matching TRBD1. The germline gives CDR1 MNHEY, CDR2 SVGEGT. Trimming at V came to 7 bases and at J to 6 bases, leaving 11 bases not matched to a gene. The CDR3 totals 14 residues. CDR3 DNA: TGTGCCAGCACCCTGCCAAGGACAGGCGATGGCTACACCTTC. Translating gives CASTLPRTGDGYTF.

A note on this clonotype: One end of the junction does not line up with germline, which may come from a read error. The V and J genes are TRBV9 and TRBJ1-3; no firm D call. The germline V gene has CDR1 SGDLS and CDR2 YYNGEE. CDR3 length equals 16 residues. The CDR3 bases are TGTGTCAGCAGCGTAGAGGGCTTACGGCCTGGAAACACCATATATTTT. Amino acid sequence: CVSSVEGLRPGNTIYF. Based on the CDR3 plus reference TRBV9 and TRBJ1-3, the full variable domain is DSGVTQTPKHLITATGQRVTLRCSPRSGDLSVYWYQQSLDQGLQFLIQYYNGEERAKGNILERFSAQQFPDLHSELNLSSLELGDSALYFCVSSVEGLRPGNTIYFGEGSWLTVV.

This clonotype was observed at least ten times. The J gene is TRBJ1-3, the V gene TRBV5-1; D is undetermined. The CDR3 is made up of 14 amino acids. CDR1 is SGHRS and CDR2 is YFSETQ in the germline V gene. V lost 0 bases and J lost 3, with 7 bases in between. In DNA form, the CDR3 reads TGCGCCAGCAGCTTGGCCGGGTATGGAAACACCATATATTTT. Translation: CASSLAGYGNTIYF. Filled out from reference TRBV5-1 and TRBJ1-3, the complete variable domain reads KAGVTQTPRYLIKTRGQQVTLSCSPISGHRSVSWYQQTPGQGLQFLFEYFSETQRNKGNFPGRFSGRQFSNSRSEMNVSTLELGDSALYLCASSLAGYGNTIYFGEGSWLTVV.

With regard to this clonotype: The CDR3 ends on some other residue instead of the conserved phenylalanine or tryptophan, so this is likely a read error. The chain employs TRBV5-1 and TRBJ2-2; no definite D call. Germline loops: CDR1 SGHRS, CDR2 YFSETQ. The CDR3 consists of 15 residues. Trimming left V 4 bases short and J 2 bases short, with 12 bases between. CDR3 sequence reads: CASSPYSANTGELFL. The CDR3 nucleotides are TGCGCCAGCAGCCCATACAGCGCCAACACCGGGGAGCTGTTTCTT.

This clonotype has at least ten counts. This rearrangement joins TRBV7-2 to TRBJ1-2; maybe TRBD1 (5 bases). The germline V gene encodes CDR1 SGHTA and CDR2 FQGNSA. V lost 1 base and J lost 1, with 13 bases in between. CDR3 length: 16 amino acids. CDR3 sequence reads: CASSLVPREVNYGYTF. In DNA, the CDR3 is TGTGCCAGCAGCTTAGTCCCCAGGGAAGTTAACTATGGCTACACCTTC.

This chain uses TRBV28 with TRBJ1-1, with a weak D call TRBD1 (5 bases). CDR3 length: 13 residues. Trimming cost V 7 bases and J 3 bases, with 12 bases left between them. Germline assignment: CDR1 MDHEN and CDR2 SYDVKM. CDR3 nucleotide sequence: TGTGCCAGCACTACCGGGACTTACACTGAAGCTTTCTTT. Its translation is CASTTGTYTEAFF.

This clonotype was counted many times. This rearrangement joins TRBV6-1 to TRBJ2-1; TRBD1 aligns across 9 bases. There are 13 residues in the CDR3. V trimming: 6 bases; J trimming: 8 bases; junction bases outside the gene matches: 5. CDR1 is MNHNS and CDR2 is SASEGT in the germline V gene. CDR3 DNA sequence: TGTGCCAGCAGCCAAACAGGGGGCGATGAGCAGTTCTTC. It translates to CASSQTGGDEQFF.

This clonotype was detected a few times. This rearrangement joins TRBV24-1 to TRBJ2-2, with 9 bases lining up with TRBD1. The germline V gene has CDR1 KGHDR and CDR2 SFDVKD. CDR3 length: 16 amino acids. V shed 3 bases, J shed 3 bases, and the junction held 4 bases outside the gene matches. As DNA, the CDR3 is TGTGCCACCAGTGATCCCGGGACAGGGTACACCGGGGAGCTGTTTTTT. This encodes CATSDPGTGYTGELFF.

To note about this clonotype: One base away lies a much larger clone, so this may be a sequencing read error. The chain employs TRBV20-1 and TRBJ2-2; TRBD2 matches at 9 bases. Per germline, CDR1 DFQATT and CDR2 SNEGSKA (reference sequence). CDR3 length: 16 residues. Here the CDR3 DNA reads TGCTGTGCTAGAGATGAACCAGCGGGAGGAATGGGGGAGCTGTTTTTT. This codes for CCARDEPAGGMGELFF.

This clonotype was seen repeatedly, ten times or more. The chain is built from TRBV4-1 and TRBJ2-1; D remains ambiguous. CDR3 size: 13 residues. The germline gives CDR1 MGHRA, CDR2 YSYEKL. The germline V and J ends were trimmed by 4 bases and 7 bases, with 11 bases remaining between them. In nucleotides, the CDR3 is TGCGCCAGCAGCCGCCTAGGAGCAAATGAGCAGTTCTTC. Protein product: CASSRLGANEQFF.

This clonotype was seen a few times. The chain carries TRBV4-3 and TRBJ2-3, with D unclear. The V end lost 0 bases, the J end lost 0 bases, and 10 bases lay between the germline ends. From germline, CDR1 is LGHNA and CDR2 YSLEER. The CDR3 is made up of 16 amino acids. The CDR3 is CASSQDRRLSTDTQYF. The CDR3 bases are TGCGCCAGCAGCCAAGATAGGAGACTCAGCACAGATACGCAGTATTTT.

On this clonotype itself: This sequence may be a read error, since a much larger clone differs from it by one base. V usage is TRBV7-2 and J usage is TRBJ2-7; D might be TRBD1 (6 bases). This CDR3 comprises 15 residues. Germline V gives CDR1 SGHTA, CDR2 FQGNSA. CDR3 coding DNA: TGTGTCAGCAGCTTAGCGCAGGGGCTCTCCTACGAGCAGTACTTC. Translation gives CVSSLAQGLSYEQYF.

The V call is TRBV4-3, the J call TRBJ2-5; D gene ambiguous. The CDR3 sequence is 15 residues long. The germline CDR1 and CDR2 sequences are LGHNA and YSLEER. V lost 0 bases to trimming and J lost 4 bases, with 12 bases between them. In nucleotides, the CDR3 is TGCGCCAGCAGCCAAGATCAGATCAACGGAGAGACCCAGTACTTC. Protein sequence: CASSQDQINGETQYF.

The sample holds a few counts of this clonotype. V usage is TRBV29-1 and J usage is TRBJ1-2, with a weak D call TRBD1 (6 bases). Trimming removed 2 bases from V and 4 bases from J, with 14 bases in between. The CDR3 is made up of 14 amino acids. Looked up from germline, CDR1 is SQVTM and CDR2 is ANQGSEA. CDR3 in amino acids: CSVELNAGVYGYTF. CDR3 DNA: TGCAGCGTTGAACTCAATGCAGGGGTCTATGGCTACACCTTC. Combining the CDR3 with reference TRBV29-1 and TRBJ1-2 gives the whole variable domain SAVISQKPSRDICQRGTSLTIQCQVDSQVTMMFWYRQQPGQSLTLIATANQGSEATYESGFVIDKFPISRPNLTFSTLTVSNMSPEDSSIYLCSVELNAGVYGYTFGSGTRLTVV.